This T cell receptor (beta chain) was obtained from a study of T cell repertoires in cytomegalovirus infection. Comments on this clonotype: Its antigen is as yet unknown.

TCRdb independently ran MiXCR on the reads; one entry per CDR3 protein. The sample records 300,000 to 450,000 distinct CDR3 sequences, 15% to 20% being singletons. Study-level findings and limits: Ex vivo responses were dominated by HLA-C-restricted CMV-specific TCR beta clonotypes.

The sample consisted of PBMCs. The origin of this receptor is a human donor in good health (CMV status not recorded). Some clones in this sample may be carry-over from other donors' samples.

The CDR3 is CASSFSPPQEQFF. CDR3 sequence (DNA): TGTGCCAGCAGCTTTTCGCCCCCCCAGGAGCAGTTCTTC. V usage is TRBV5-4 and J usage is TRBJ2-1; D remains ambiguous. Trimming took off 2 bases at V and 10 bases at J, with 13 bases between the two ends. This CDR3 spans 13 amino acids. The germline gives CDR1 SGHNT, CDR2 YYREEE (reference sequence).